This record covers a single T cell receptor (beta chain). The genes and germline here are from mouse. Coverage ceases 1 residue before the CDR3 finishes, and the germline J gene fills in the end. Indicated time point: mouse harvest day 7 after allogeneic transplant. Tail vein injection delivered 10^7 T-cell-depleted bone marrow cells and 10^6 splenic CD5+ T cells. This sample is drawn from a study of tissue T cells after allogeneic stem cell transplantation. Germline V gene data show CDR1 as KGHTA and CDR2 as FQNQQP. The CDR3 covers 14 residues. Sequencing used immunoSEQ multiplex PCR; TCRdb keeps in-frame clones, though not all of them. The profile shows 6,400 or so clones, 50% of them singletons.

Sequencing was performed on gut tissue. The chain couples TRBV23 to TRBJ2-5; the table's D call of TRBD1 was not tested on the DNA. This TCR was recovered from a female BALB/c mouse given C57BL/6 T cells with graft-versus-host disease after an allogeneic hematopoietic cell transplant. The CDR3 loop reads CSSSLQANQDTQYF. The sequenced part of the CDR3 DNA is TGCTCCAGCAGTCTACAGGCCAACCAAGACACCCAGTAC. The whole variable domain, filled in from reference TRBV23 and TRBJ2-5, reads DAAVTQKPRYLIKMKGQEAEMKCIPEKGHTAVFWYQQKQSKELKFLIYFQNQQPLDQIDMVKERFSAVCPSSSLCSLGIRTCEAEDSALYLCSSSLQANQDTQYFGPGTRLLVL.